A selection of T cell receptor beta chains follows, all from one sample in a study of vaccination and CD4 T cells after COVID-19. From the PCR reads, TCRdb called clonotypes with MiXCR, one entry per CDR3 protein. The table has more than 9,000 distinct CDR3 sequences, around two fifths seen once. No antigen has been assigned to these receptors. The sample was cultured CD4+ T cells from blood. The origin of the receptors is a human donor with COVID-19. Both conserved end residues are part of each CDR3. D genes are given only for firm matches. Size is omitted from some rows. Given values are once, few, many or a class for expanded clones.

v_call	j_call	cdr3_length	clone_size	d_call	cdr3_nt	cdr3_aa
TRBV25-1	TRBJ2-7	14	.	.	TGTGCCAGCAGTGAAGAGGGCAGGGTCTACGAGCAGTACTTC	CASSEEGRVYEQYF
TRBV20-1	TRBJ1-5	16	few	.	TGCAGTGCTAGAGATCCCAGGACACCTAGCAATCAGCCCCAGCATTTT	CSARDPRTPSNQPQHF
TRBV20-1	TRBJ2-7	13	few	.	TGCAGTGCTAGGCTCCTGGACGGCTACGAGCAGTACTTC	CSARLLDGYEQYF
TRBV7-9	TRBJ1-4	16	.	TRBD1	TGTGCCAGCAGCCTCACAGGGGGCGGGGTCAATGAAAAACTGTTTTTT	CASSLTGGGVNEKLFF
TRBV6-1	TRBJ2-7	12	.	.	TGTGCCAGCAGACCCTCCCACTACGAGCAGTACTTC	CASRPSHYEQYF
TRBV6-1	TRBJ2-7	16	.	.	TGTGCCAGCAGTGAAGCGCTACGGGGTGGGGGATTCGAGCAGTACTTC	CASSEALRGGGFEQYF
TRBV6-1	TRBJ2-7	12	once	.	TGTGCCAGCAGTGAGATTTCTAGTACTGAGTACTTC	CASSEISSTEYF
TRBV6-5	TRBJ2-3	15	few	.	TGTGCCAGCAGTTACCGGACGGTTGACACAGATACGCAGTATTTT	CASSYRTVDTDTQYF
TRBV7-2	TRBJ1-3	15	few	.	TGTGCCAGCAGCTTAAAGGGAAGCTCTGGAAACACCATATATTTT	CASSLKGSSGNTIYF
TRBV6-5	TRBJ1-4	17	.	.	TGTGCCAGCAGTTACTCTGGGGTGGGGGGCGCCCCGGAAAAACTGTTTTTT	CASSYSGVGGAPEKLFF
TRBV25-1	TRBJ1-6	15	few	.	TGTGCCAGCCGACCAGAGACAGGCAATAATTCACCCCTCCACTTT	CASRPETGNNSPLHF
TRBV19	TRBJ2-5	13	once	.	TGTGCCAGTAGTCTGGGGGTACAAGAGACCCAGTACTTC	CASSLGVQETQYF
TRBV6-1	TRBJ2-3	15	.	.	TGTGCCAGTCGCCGACAGGCGTCATTCACAGATACGCAGTATTTT	CASRRQASFTDTQYF
TRBV6-1	TRBJ1-5	14	few	TRBD1	TGTGCCAGCAGCAAGGACAGGGCCAGGCAGCCCCAGCATTTT	CASSKDRARQPQHF
TRBV19	TRBJ2-4	19	.	TRBD2	TGTGCCAGTAGTATAGATCACCTAGCGGGGGCGCTAGCCAAAAACATTCAGTACTTC	CASSIDHLAGALAKNIQYF
TRBV6-2/TRBV6-3	TRBJ1-5	13	few	TRBD1	TGTGCCAGCAGTCGAGACAGGGATCAGCCCCAGCATTTT	CASSRDRDQPQHF
TRBV20-1	TRBJ2-7	14	few	.	TGCAGTGGGATGCGCGGGGCGGGGACCTACGAGCAGTACTTC	CSGMRGAGTYEQYF
TRBV20-1	TRBJ1-4	16	.	.	TGCAGTGCTAGAGATTGGCAGGGGTTAGTTAATGAAAAACTGTTTTTT	CSARDWQGLVNEKLFF
TRBV6-5	TRBJ1-6	18	few	.	TGTGCCAGCAGTTACTCGACGGGGGCGAGCTCCTATAATTCACCCCTCCACTTT	CASSYSTGASSYNSPLHF
TRBV5-1	TRBJ1-5	13	once	.	TGCGCCAGGGACCAAAATAGCAATCAGCCCCAGCATTTT	CARDQNSNQPQHF
TRBV7-2	TRBJ2-2	15	few	.	TGTGCCAGCAGCTTAAACCCGCAGGGTACCGGGGAGCTGTTTTTT	CASSLNPQGTGELFF
TRBV30	TRBJ1-2	13	.	.	TGTGCCTGGAGTGGGCAGACTAACTATGGCTACACCTTC	CAWSGQTNYGYTF
TRBV5-4	TRBJ2-7	14	few	TRBD1	TGTGCCAGCAGCGTAGGACAGGGACGGGGAGAGCAGTACTTC	CASSVGQGRGEQYF
TRBV20-1	TRBJ2-3	14	few	TRBD2	TGCAGTGCTAGCAGCGGGGGTATGGCAGATACGCAGTATTTT	CSASSGGMADTQYF
TRBV9	TRBJ1-6	15	.	.	TGTGCCAGCAGCGTAGCTGGGCCCGATAATTCACCCCTCCACTTT	CASSVAGPDNSPLHF
TRBV6-5	TRBJ2-5	14	.	.	TGTGCCAGCAGTTACTCGAGTATCGGAGAGACCCAGTACTTC	CASSYSSIGETQYF
TRBV12-5	TRBJ2-2	14	.	.	TGTGCTAGTGGTTTGCCCCTGGACACCGGGGAGCTGTTTTTT	CASGLPLDTGELFF
TRBV7-2	TRBJ2-5	13	.	TRBD2	TGTGCCAGCAGCGGACTAGCGCAAGAGACCCAGTACTTC	CASSGLAQETQYF
TRBV7-3	TRBJ1-2	14	.	.	TGTGCCAGCAGCTTATCCTCGGACTGCTGTGGCTACACCTTC	CASSLSSDCCGYTF
TRBV20-1	TRBJ2-7	17	.	.	TGCAGTGCTATCCCGGACAGGAATCTAGCGGTAATCTACGAGCAGTACTTC	CSAIPDRNLAVIYEQYF
TRBV11-1	TRBJ1-1	15	.	.	TGTGCCAGCAGCGCACCCGGGACGATGAACACTGAAGCTTTCTTT	CASSAPGTMNTEAFF
TRBV20-1	TRBJ2-3	16	.	TRBD2	TGCAGTGCTACCAAGCGGGGGAGTTCTAGCACAGATACGCAGTATTTT	CSATKRGSSSTDTQYF
TRBV6-1	TRBJ2-7	15	.	.	TGTGCCAGCAGTGAAGTCCCCCCGGGGCCCTACGAGCAGTACTTC	CASSEVPPGPYEQYF
TRBV20-1	TRBJ2-3	14	.	TRBD2	TGCAGTGCTAGTGATAGCGGGAGCACAGATACGCAGTATTTT	CSASDSGSTDTQYF
TRBV20-1	TRBJ1-5	13	.	.	TGCAGTGCTAAGGGTATGGGCATTCAGTCCCAGCATTTT	CSAKGMGIQSQHF
TRBV19	TRBJ2-3	16	.	.	TGTGCCAGTAGTGGGGGTTGGGGGTCTAGCACAGATACGCAGTATTTT	CASSGGWGSSTDTQYF
TRBV12-3/TRBV12-4	TRBJ1-6	17	.	.	TGTGCCAGCAGTTCGACACGGGACCCGTCCTATAATTCACCCCTCCACTTT	CASSSTRDPSYNSPLHF
TRBV28	TRBJ2-3	15	.	TRBD1	TGTGCCAGCAGTCTGCCGGGACAGGTCACAGATACGCAGTATTTT	CASSLPGQVTDTQYF
TRBV6-1	TRBJ2-1	16	large	TRBD2	TGTGCCAGCAGCCGTAGCGGGGGGACCTCCTACAATGAGCAGTTCTTC	CASSRSGGTSYNEQFF
TRBV20-1	TRBJ1-6	15	.	.	TGCAGTGCTAGAGGTCCAAGACAAGTGACGGGACCCCTCCACTTT	CSARGPRQVTGPLHF
TRBV6-1	TRBJ1-6	15	.	.	TGTGCCAGCAGGTTCCGGGGGCTCGGTAATTCACCCCTCCACTTT	CASRFRGLGNSPLHF
TRBV3-1	TRBJ1-2	13	.	.	TGTGCCAGCAGCCTCCAGGGGAACTATGGCTACACCTTC	CASSLQGNYGYTF
TRBV27	TRBJ1-2	13	.	.	TGTGCCAGCAGTTTTGAGGGGAACTATGGCTACACCTTC	CASSFEGNYGYTF
TRBV20-1	TRBJ1-1	12	.	.	TGCAGTGCTAGGAATCCAAACACTGAAGCTTTCTTT	CSARNPNTEAFF
TRBV4-1	TRBJ1-1	19	.	.	TGCGCCAGCAGCCACGGAGACAGCGACCAATACACCATGAACACTGAAGCTTTCTTT	CASSHGDSDQYTMNTEAFF
TRBV6-1	TRBJ2-3	12	.	.	TGTGCCAGCAGCCCGGGACCCGATACGCAGTATTTT	CASSPGPDTQYF
TRBV12-3/TRBV12-4	TRBJ1-2	14	.	.	TGTGCCAGCAGTCCCGGGACAAGCCTCTATGGCTACACCTTC	CASSPGTSLYGYTF
TRBV5-1	TRBJ1-1	14	.	.	TGCGCCAGCAGCCTGGGTTTGTTGAACACTGAAGCTTTCTTT	CASSLGLLNTEAFF